This T cell receptor beta chain appears in the sequencing data of a study of tumor-infiltrating lymphocytes in primary liver carcinoma. Study background: The patient group consisted of men and women aged 30 to 69 years.

RNA was extracted from whole blood without cell sorting, alongside germline DNA. CDR1 is LGHNA, CDR2 YNFKEQ, per germline. This CDR3 comprises 17 residues. With V trimmed by 6 bases and J by 5 bases, 15 bases remained unmatched. The template, approximately 500 ng total RNA, yielded TCR beta cDNA made with a constant-region primer. TCR beta libraries came from three nested multiplex PCR rounds using slightly modified ARM-PCR. Investigators reported that the first two PCR rounds, at roughly 11 cycles each, used TRBV1-TRBV30 forward primers with a C-beta reverse primer. MiXCR was run by TCRdb on the multiplex PCR reads, yielding one entry per CDR3 protein. Of 150,000 to 200,000 distinct CDR3 sequences detected, less than 65% appear once; the ten largest clones hold 65% to 80%.

The specimen was peripheral blood. The clonotype originates from a man aged 40-50 years with primary liver carcinoma and hepatitis B virus infection. The V and J genes are TRBV4-2 and TRBJ2-3, with 9 bases fitting TRBD2. In nucleotides, the CDR3 is TGTGCCAGCAGGCCAACGGGGACTAGCAGGAACCTAGATACGCAGTATTTT. Translating gives CASRPTGTSRNLDTQYF.